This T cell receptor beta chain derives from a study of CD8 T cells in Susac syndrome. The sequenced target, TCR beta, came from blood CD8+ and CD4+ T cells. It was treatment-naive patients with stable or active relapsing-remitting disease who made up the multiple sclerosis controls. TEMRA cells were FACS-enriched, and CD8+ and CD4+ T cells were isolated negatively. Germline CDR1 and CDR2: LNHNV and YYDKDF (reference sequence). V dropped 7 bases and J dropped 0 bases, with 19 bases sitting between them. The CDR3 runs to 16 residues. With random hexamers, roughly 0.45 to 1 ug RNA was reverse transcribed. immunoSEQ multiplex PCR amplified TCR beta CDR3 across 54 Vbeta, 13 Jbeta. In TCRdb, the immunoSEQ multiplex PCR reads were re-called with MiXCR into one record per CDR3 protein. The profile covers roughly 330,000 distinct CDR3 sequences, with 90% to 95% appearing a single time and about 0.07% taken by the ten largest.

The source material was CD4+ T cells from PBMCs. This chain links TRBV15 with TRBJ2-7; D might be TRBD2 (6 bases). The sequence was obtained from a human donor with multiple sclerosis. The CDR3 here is CATKSGVGGSSYEQYF. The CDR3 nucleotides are TGTGCCACCAAGAGCGGAGTGGGGGGAAGCTCCTACGAGCAGTACTTC.